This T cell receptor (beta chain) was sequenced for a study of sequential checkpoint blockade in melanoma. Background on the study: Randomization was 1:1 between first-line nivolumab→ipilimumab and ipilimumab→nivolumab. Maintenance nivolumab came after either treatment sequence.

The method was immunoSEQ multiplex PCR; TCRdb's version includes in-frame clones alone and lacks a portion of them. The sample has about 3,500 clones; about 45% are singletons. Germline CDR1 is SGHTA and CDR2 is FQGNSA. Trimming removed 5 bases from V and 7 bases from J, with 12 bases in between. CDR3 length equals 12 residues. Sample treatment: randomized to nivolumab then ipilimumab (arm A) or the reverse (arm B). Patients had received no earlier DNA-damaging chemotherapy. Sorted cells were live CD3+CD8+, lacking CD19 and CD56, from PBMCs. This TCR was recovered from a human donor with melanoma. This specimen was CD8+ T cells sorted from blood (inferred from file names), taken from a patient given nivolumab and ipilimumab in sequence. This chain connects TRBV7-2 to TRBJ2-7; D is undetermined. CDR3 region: CASSPAGREQYF. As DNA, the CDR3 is TGTGCCAGCAGCCCAGCAGGAAGGGAGCAGTACTTC.